The clone carrying this TCR beta chain was counted between two and nine times. What it binds is unknown. The sequenced template was cDNA made from the entire isolated RNA. Here immunoSEQ multiplex PCR was the method, and the copy in TCRdb shows in-frame clones only, minus some. The sample lists about 620,000 clones; about 16% were seen once. Every single donor gave one heparinised blood draw, and these averaged around 110 mL. This sample is part of a study of beta chain features in type 1 diabetes. Whole-study results and caveats: Naive, central memory and Treg TCRB repertoires seemed to resemble each other more closely in patients than they did in healthy donors.

V was pared by 4 bases and J by 9 bases, with 10 bases between. The germline V gene has CDR1 SGHTA and CDR2 FQGNSA. The CDR3 loop spans 12 amino acids. The sample consisted of naive CD4+ T cells from blood. V gene TRBV7-2 combines with J gene TRBJ1-3; D is possibly TRBD1 (5 bases). This sequence originates from a man between 18 and 29 years old in good health. CDR3 bases: TGTGCCAGCAGCTCGACAGTCACCACCATATATTTT. Translating it yields CASSSTVTTIYF.